This T cell receptor (beta chain) was retrieved from a study of cytotoxic CD8 clonotypes in ibrutinib-treated CLL (dated by TCRdb to the early 2020s). For context, the study as a whole: The cohort was composed of 11 relapsed/refractory and roughly 15 treatment-naive patients; IGHV unmutated status was identified in approximately 18 patients. Partial responses were observed in about 25 patients and complete responses in 2; after a median follow-up of 68 months, remission was maintained in some 14 patients and progression was observed in roughly twelve. Response samples were taken after a median of roughly a year on treatment, ranging from about 6 to 36 months. On average, each sample had about 260,000 productive templates and approximately 85,000 productive rearrangements. Longitudinal samples were available for about 30% of the roughly 86 trial participants. Cryopreserved peripheral blood mononuclear cells were obtained prior to treatment, at the time of response, and at either disease progression or sustained remission. Every remission and progressive disease sample was obtained while ibrutinib was still being received by the patients.

Reading the label with the study, this specimen's time point is: roughly 12 months on ibrutinib. For TCR beta library preparation, around 2 micrograms of genomic DNA were isolated from cryopreserved PBMCs. Longitudinal blood samples from CLL patients on ibrutinib monotherapy were analyzed using high-throughput TCR beta sequencing. The patients were enrolled in a single-center, open-label phase 2 trial of ibrutinib monotherapy. On a MiSeq, deep resolution sequencing aimed for a depth between 1 in 1 million and 1 in 200,000 T cells, with each clonotype covered 10x on average. The immunoSEQ hsTCRB Kit was used to generate the TCR beta libraries. The paper's processing steps were these. ImmunoSEQ Data Assistant and ImmunoSEQ Analyzer were used for data analysis, and V, D and J genes were assigned according to IMGT definitions. Clonality, which ranges from 0 to 1, was calculated as one minus the normalized Shannon entropy of productive rearrangement frequencies. Public clonotype analysis was restricted to overrepresented clonotypes comprising at least 0.05% of each patient's repertoire. Repertoires from roughly 13 age-matched healthy donors in immuneACCESS were used as clonality controls. In TCRdb, the immuneACCESS table is reduced to in-frame sequences with V and J assigned. These tables do not hold every clone; where another copy was compared, an unresolved V gene accounts for under half, and the others remain unexplained. V and J calls and clone size are those listed in that table; D and trimming were worked out from the DNA. The sample records 150,000 to 200,000 clones, roughly 86% of which are singletons. The top ten clones comprise roughly 1.9% of the sample.

CDR1 and CDR2 (LGHNA, YSLEER) derive from the germline V gene. V is reduced by 4 bases and J by 0 bases, leaving a spacing of 12 bases between them. The CDR3 holds 15 amino acids from the cysteine to the phenylalanine. Only the CDR3 region is kept as DNA, spanning 45 bases read in frame from base 1. General study outcomes and caveats: Baseline clonality exceeded that of age-matched healthy donors and correlated strongly with circulating CD8+ T-cell counts. An increase in clonality was observed at ibrutinib response, with clonality remaining stable during sustained remission and falling back toward baseline at progression. Lymph node repertoires were not examined, and the timing of sampling was not matched between patients in sustained remission and those whose disease progressed. Public clonotypes were rare and either shrank or stayed stable during treatment, and the rise in clonality at ibrutinib response reflected expansion of private clonotypes.

This clone has only a few counts. Its antigen remains unidentified. The sample holds no much larger clone one base away, and base qualities are not on file. This chain is built from TRBV4-3 and TRBJ1-2; the best D guess is TRBD1, with 5 bases matching. The receptor was derived from a human donor with chronic lymphocytic leukemia. The sample in question was PBMCs, obtained after 12 months of ibrutinib treatment. Here is the DNA: TGCGCCAGCAGCCTACTGCAACAGGCTAACTATGGCTACACCTTC. Its translation is CASSLLQQANYGYTF.